This entry lists 32 T cell receptor beta chains sequenced from one sample in a study of shared clonotypes between healthy human individuals. Sequenced by immunoSEQ multiplex PCR; TCRdb stores in-frame clones only, minus some. The top ten clones hold under 0.45% of a sample with a few million clones, 80% to 95% of them seen once. The sequenced sample consisted of naive CD4+ T cells from PBMCs. Subset described: CD45RA+ positively selected. All receptors come from a young man in good health. Some clones in this sample may be carry-over from other donors' samples.

CDR3 in amino acids: CAISGGSGNADTQYF. The CDR3 DNA reads TGTGCCATCAGTGGGGGTAGCGGGAACGCAGATACGCAGTATTTT. The rearrangement uses TRBV10-3 and TRBJ2-3, with 8 bases aligning to TRBD2. The V and J ends lost 4 bases and 4 bases, in that order; junction bases with no gene match: 7. The CDR3 totals 15 residues. The germline gives CDR1 ENHRY, CDR2 SYGVKD.

The sample holds one count of this clone. This chain connects TRBV30 to TRBJ1-3; 7 bases line up with TRBD1. The germline CDR1 and CDR2 sequences are GTSNPN and SVGIG (reference sequence). The CDR3 totals 13 residues. V shed 3 bases and J 5 bases; nucleotides not matched to a gene: 4. The CDR3 loop is CAWSQGVRNTIYF. As DNA, the CDR3 is TGTGCCTGGAGCCAGGGGGTGAGAAACACCATATATTTT. Supplemented by reference TRBV30 and TRBJ1-3, the full variable domain reads SQTIHQWPATLVQPVGSPLSLECTVEGTSNPNLYWYRQAAGRGLQLLFYSVGIGQISSEVPQNLSASRPQDRQFILSSKKLLLSDSGFYLCAWSQGVRNTIYFGEGSWLTVV.

The chain couples TRBV29-1 to TRBJ1-3; D is uncertain. Trimming took 4 bases from V and 4 from J, leaving 17 bases between them. There are 15 residues in the CDR3. Germline CDR1 is SQVTM and CDR2 is ANQGSEA. Here the CDR3 DNA reads TGCAGCGTTGGTGACCCTCGGCTCCCCGGAAACACCATATATTTT. Its translation: CSVGDPRLPGNTIYF.

The rearrangement joins TRBV28 to TRBJ1-1; D is ambiguous. This CDR3 is built from 13 residues. CDR1 and CDR2 from the germline V gene are MDHEN and SYDVKM. V lost 6 bases and J lost 8, with 16 bases in between. The CDR3 region has the DNA TGTGCCAGCAGCCTAGGGAATTGGGCCGAAGCTTTCTTT. This encodes CASSLGNWAEAFF.

In its sample, this clone was seen a few times. The V and J genes are TRBV20-1 and TRBJ1-2; TRBD1 matches at 9 bases. The trim removed 5 bases at V and 6 bases at J, leaving 1 base unmatched. Germline lookup yields CDR1 DFQATT and CDR2 SNEGSKA (reference sequence). The CDR3 consists of 11 residues. The CDR3 DNA reads TGCAGTGCTTGGGACAGGGATGGCTACACCTTC. Translation: CSAWDRDGYTF.

The chain combines TRBV27 with TRBJ2-1; perhaps D is TRBD1 or TRBD2 (6 bases each). Germline CDR1 is MNHEY and CDR2 is SMNVEV (reference sequence). Trimming left V 3 bases short and J 2 bases short, with 23 bases between. The CDR3 totals 19 residues. The DNA of the CDR3 is TGTGCCAGCAGTTTGAGGGTAACGGGGGCCCCAGGGGCCTACAATGAGCAGTTCTTC. Its protein product is CASSLRVTGAPGAYNEQFF.

The chain joins TRBV5-1 to TRBJ2-2; D is unresolved. Trimming removed 4 bases at V and 7 bases at J, with 14 bases between. CDR3 size: 14 residues. Per the germline V gene, CDR1 is SGHRS and CDR2 is YFSETQ. The CDR3 DNA is TGCGCCAGCAGCCCCGTCTCTGGTCACGGGGAGCTGTTTTTT. Its translation: CASSPVSGHGELFF.

The genes are TRBV7-6 and TRBJ2-7, with D possibly TRBD1 on 5 matching bases. CDR3 length equals 15 residues. Trimming left V 5 bases short and J 2 bases short, with 16 bases between. The germline V gene encodes CDR1 SGHVS and CDR2 FNYEAQ. The CDR3 coding sequence is TGTGCCAGCAGCCCAGACAGATCCCAACCCTACGAGCAGTACTTC. This gives the protein CASSPDRSQPYEQYF.

The chain combines TRBV18 with TRBJ1-1; D is unresolved. The V end lost 1 base, the J end lost 2 bases, and 14 bases lay between the germline ends. The germline V gene encodes CDR1 KGHSH and CDR2 LQKENI. The CDR3 has 16 amino acids. Written as DNA, the CDR3 is TGTGCCAGCTCACCACATCCCCAGGTACTAAACACTGAAGCTTTCTTT. It encodes CASSPHPQVLNTEAFF.

V usage is TRBV18 and J usage is TRBJ1-2, with D unclear. Germline CDR1 reads KGHSH; CDR2 reads LQKENI. This CDR3 spans 15 amino acids. V lost 2 bases to trimming and J lost 4 bases, with 14 bases between them. The CDR3 region is CASSPGVSDFYGYTF. Written as DNA, the CDR3 is TGTGCCAGCTCACCAGGGGTATCAGACTTCTATGGCTACACCTTC.

As to this clone: Additional DNA sequences in this sample encode the identical CDR3. The rearrangement joins TRBV28 to TRBJ2-3, with D unresolved. CDR1 is MDHEN, CDR2 SYDVKM, per germline. The CDR3 runs 12 residues. V was clipped by 8 bases and J by 2 bases, with 8 bases between them. CDR3 protein: CASGDLTDTQYF. For the CDR3, the DNA is TGTGCCAGCGGTGACCTCACAGATACGCAGTATTTT.

With regard to this clone: Additional DNA sequences in this sample encode the identical CDR3. The chain couples TRBV5-5 to TRBJ1-2; no reliable D call. Looked up from germline, CDR1 is SGHKS and CDR2 is YYEKEE (reference sequence). The V gene lost 0 bases and the J gene lost 2 bases, with 5 bases spanning the gap. This CDR3 has 13 amino acids. CDR3 DNA: TGTGCCAGCAGCTTGGACCCAAACTATGGCTACACCTTC. Translating gives CASSLDPNYGYTF.

V and J are TRBV2 and TRBJ2-5; D perhaps matches TRBD1 (6 bases). Germline CDR1 reads SNHLY; CDR2 reads FYNNEI. V was shortened by 2 bases and J by 4 bases, with 14 bases between the two germline ends. The CDR3 runs to 15 residues. The CDR3 DNA sequence: TGTGCCAGCAGTGAATTTGCCAGGGGTGGAGAGACCCAGTACTTC. This gives the protein CASSEFARGGETQYF.

The rearrangement joins TRBV4-1 to TRBJ2-2, with TRBD2 identical over 7 bases. The germline CDR1 and CDR2 sequences are MGHRA and YSYEKL. The CDR3 has 16 amino acids. J lost 5 bases, V lost 1 base, and 7 bases had no gene match. CDR3 in DNA: TGCGCCAGCAGCCAAGCTAAGCGGGACCGGACCGGGGAGCTGTTTTTT. Protein product: CASSQAKRDRTGELFF.

The chain combines TRBV4-1 with TRBJ2-5; D possibly corresponds to TRBD2 (6 bases). Germline CDR1 MGHRA, CDR2 YSYEKL. This CDR3 is 16 amino acids long. V dropped 1 base and J dropped 5 bases, with 17 bases sitting between them. The CDR3 sequence is CASSQVGTQRPETQYF. DNA for the CDR3: TGCGCCAGCAGCCAAGTAGGGACTCAACGACCGGAGACCCAGTACTTC.

CDR3 coding DNA: TGTGCCAGCAGTTTCAGGCGGGAGCTGTTCAATGAGCAGTTCTTC. Amino acid sequence: CASSFRRELFNEQFF. The chain couples TRBV28 to TRBJ2-1; 7 positions agree with TRBD2. The V segment lost 3 bases and the J segment 6 bases; nucleotides outside the gene matches: 8. Germline lookup yields CDR1 MDHEN and CDR2 SYDVKM. CDR3 length: 15 residues.

V gene TRBV7-9 combines with J gene TRBJ2-4; 7 positions match TRBD1. CDR3 length equals 16 residues. The junction had 13 bases not matched to a gene; V was cut back by 4 bases and J by 7 bases. The germline V gene encodes CDR1 SEHNR and CDR2 FQNEAQ (reference sequence). The chain's CDR3 is CASSSLFLGTDNIQYF. CDR3 DNA sequence: TGTGCCAGCAGCTCTCTCTTCCTCGGGACAGACAACATTCAGTACTTC.

The genes are TRBV7-3 and TRBJ2-5; 7 positions agree with TRBD2. The CDR3 runs 14 residues. V dropped 2 bases and J dropped 3; count of bases not matched to a gene: 3. CDR1 is SGHTA and CDR2 is FQGTGA in the germline V gene. CDR3 in amino acids: CASSLGLAEETQYF. The CDR3 bases are TGTGCCAGCAGCTTAGGCCTAGCGGAAGAGACCCAGTACTTC.

This chain connects TRBV5-5 to TRBJ2-7; TRBD2 matches at 10 bases. V was clipped by 3 bases and J by 2 bases; unmatched bases: 5. The CDR3 is 15 amino acids. Germline V CDR1 and CDR2: SGHKS, YYEKEE (reference sequence). The CDR3 nucleotides read TGTGCCAGCAGCTATAGCGGGAGGCCTACCTACGAGCAGTACTTC. It codes for CASSYSGRPTYEQYF.

This chain joins TRBV6-1 and TRBJ1-5; D gene ambiguous. Trimming cost V 0 bases and J 10 bases, with 13 bases left between them. Looked up from germline, CDR1 is MNHNS and CDR2 is SASEGT. The CDR3 sequence is 14 residues long. CDR3 sequence (DNA): TGTGCCAGCAGTGAAGCGTACCCAGGTTTACCCCAGCATTTT. Amino acid sequence: CASSEAYPGLPQHF.

As for this clone: The sample carries other DNA sequences with the same CDR3. The chain joins TRBV7-3 to TRBJ1-5, with a tentative D call TRBD1 (5 bases). V was pared by 5 bases and J by 6 bases, with 11 bases between. The CDR3 is made up of 13 amino acids. CDR1 is SGHTA, CDR2 FQGTGA, per germline. As DNA, the CDR3 is TGTGCCAGCAGCCGGGGCGCCGGTCAGCCCCAGCATTTT. Translation gives CASSRGAGQPQHF.

The chain is built from TRBV6-5 and TRBJ2-7; 7 nucleotides line up with TRBD2. Germline trimming cut 6 bases from V and 0 bases from J; bases unmatched to any gene: 8. The germline V gene encodes CDR1 MNHEY and CDR2 SVGAGI. This CDR3 has 15 residues. The CDR3 DNA follows: TGTGCCAGCAGCCTCTATGCGGGAGCCTCCTACGAGCAGTACTTC. Protein product: CASSLYAGASYEQYF.

This chain connects TRBV7-6 to TRBJ2-1, with 7 bases that match TRBD1. V lost 5 bases to trimming and J lost 4 bases; unmatched junction nucleotides: 14. Germline loops: CDR1 SGHVS, CDR2 FNYEAQ. CDR3 length: 17 residues. CDR3 DNA: TGTGCCAGCAGCCCAACGGGCCGGGACAGACCATACAATGAGCAGTTCTTC. It encodes CASSPTGRDRPYNEQFF.

Of note for this clone: Different DNA sequences within this sample yield the same CDR3. The chain is built from TRBV5-1 and TRBJ1-2; D ambiguous. The V end lost 0 bases, the J end lost 7 bases, and 4 bases lay between the germline ends. This CDR3 has 11 amino acids. Germline CDR1 and CDR2: SGHRS and YFSETQ. DNA for the CDR3: TGCGCCAGCAGCTTGGAAGGTGGCTACACCTTC. This gives the protein CASSLEGGYTF.

The sample holds one count of this clone. This sequence joins TRBV18 and TRBJ2-7, with D perhaps matching TRBD1 (5 bases). Trimming left V 5 bases short and J 2 bases short, with 13 bases between. The CDR3 spans 14 residues. The germline V gene encodes CDR1 KGHSH and CDR2 LQKENI. CDR3 sequence reads: CASSTPAGPYEQYF. CDR3 nucleotides: TGTGCCAGCTCAACCCCGGCAGGGCCCTACGAGCAGTACTTC.

The V and J genes are TRBV2 and TRBJ2-4, with D possibly being TRBD2 (6 bases). The CDR3 covers 18 residues. CDR1 and CDR2 (germline): SNHLY, FYNNEI. Trimming took 7 bases from V and 4 from J, leaving 26 bases between them. CDR3 protein: CASNSLGGLNPKKNIQYF. The CDR3 bases are TGTGCCAGCAACTCCCTTGGAGGGTTAAACCCCAAAAAAAACATTCAGTACTTC.

The chain joins TRBV9 to TRBJ2-2, with a weak D call TRBD1 (6 bases). Germline loops: CDR1 SGDLS, CDR2 YYNGEE. The CDR3 loop spans 17 amino acids. Trimming took off 4 bases at V and 5 bases at J, with 21 bases between the two ends. The CDR3 DNA sequence: TGTGCCAGCAGCATTACCGTGGGGGCGAGGGGAACCGGGGAGCTGTTTTTT. This codes for CASSITVGARGTGELFF.

The CDR3 loop is CASSHPGLASQETQYF. The CDR3 DNA sequence: TGTGCCAGCAGCCATCCGGGACTAGCGTCTCAAGAGACCCAGTACTTC. The chain employs TRBV6-6 and TRBJ2-5; 10 bases fit TRBD2. J lost 2 bases, V lost 6 bases, and 9 bases had no gene match. CDR3 length: 16 residues. Germline V CDR1 and CDR2: MNHNY, SVGAGI (reference sequence).

This chain joins TRBV19 and TRBJ2-3, with D uncertain. Looked up from germline, CDR1 is LNHDA and CDR2 is SQIVND (reference sequence). Trimming shortened V by 7 bases and J by 3 bases, and 8 bases separated the two germline ends. This CDR3 has 12 residues. CDR3 sequence reads: CASISPTDTQYF. The CDR3 DNA follows: TGTGCCAGTATCTCTCCGACAGATACGCAGTATTTT. The full variable domain, completed using reference TRBV19 and TRBJ2-3, is DGGITQSPKYLFRKEGQNVTLSCEQNLNHDAMYWYRQDPGQGLRLIYYSQIVNDFQKGDIAEGYSVSREKKESFPLTVTSAQKNPTAFYLCASISPTDTQYFGPGTRLTVL.

The V and J genes are TRBV6-6 and TRBJ1-5; D gene ambiguous. CDR3 length: 13 amino acids. Between the trimmed V and J ends, which lost 7 bases and 5 bases, there was a span of 12 bases. Germline V gene lookup returns CDR1 MNHNY and CDR2 SVGAGI (reference sequence). In nucleotides, the CDR3 is TGTGCCAGCACCCCCGGAGGTTATCAGCCCCAGCATTTT. Residues: CASTPGGYQPQHF.

The chain is built from TRBV14 and TRBJ2-1; D gene ambiguous. V shed 0 bases and J shed 6 bases, with 6 bases lying between them. Germline CDR1 SGHDN, CDR2 FVKESK. CDR3 length: 13 amino acids. This CDR3 reads CASSQEYGNEQFF. The CDR3 region has the DNA TGTGCCAGCAGCCAAGAGTACGGCAATGAGCAGTTCTTC. Supplemented by reference TRBV14 and TRBJ2-1, the full variable domain reads EAGVTQFPSHSVIEKGQTVTLRCDPISGHDNLYWYRRVMGKEIKFLLHFVKESKQDESGMPNNRFLAERTGGTYSTLKVQPAELEDSGVYFCASSQEYGNEQFFGPGTRLTVL.

The chain links TRBV7-9 to TRBJ2-7; D is possibly TRBD2 (6 bases). The ends were cut back, 5 bases at V and 5 bases at J, with 19 bases in the middle. The CDR3 length is 15 residues. Germline V gives CDR1 SEHNR, CDR2 FQNEAQ (reference sequence). CDR3 DNA: TGTGCCAGCAGCCTGGGCGGGGTTAAACGGGACGAGCAGTACTTC. Amino acids: CASSLGGVKRDEQYF.